A single sample is the source of the 25 T cell receptor beta chains below, sequenced in a study of control samples from healthy donors and cancer patients. Produced via immunoSEQ multiplex PCR; TCRdb's table is partial and in-frame only. The table shows around 130,000 clones, with 88% occurring only once. Specimen: blood. The origin of the receptors is a man between 50 and 59 years old in good health.

Here the CDR3 DNA reads TGCGCCAGCAGCTCACCTAGCGGCCAAGAGACCCAGTACTTC. Its translation is CASSSPSGQETQYF. The chain links TRBV5-1 to TRBJ2-5, with 7 bases fitting TRBD2. Per the germline V gene, CDR1 is SGHRS and CDR2 is YFSETQ. This CDR3 spans 14 amino acids. The J segment lost 1 base and the V segment lost 3 bases, leaving 3 bases of the junction unmatched.

The gene calls are TRBV7-9 and TRBJ1-3, with D unclear. Germline lookup yields CDR1 SEHNR and CDR2 FQNEAQ (reference sequence). The CDR3 is made up of 15 amino acids. V shed 1 base and J shed 4 bases, with 11 bases lying between them. The CDR3 region is CASSLGGVRGNTIYF. The CDR3 region has the DNA TGTGCCAGCAGCTTAGGGGGAGTGAGGGGAAACACCATATATTTT. Full variable domain (rest looked up from reference TRBV7-9 and TRBJ1-3): DTGVSQNPRHKITKRGQNVTFRCDPISEHNRLYWYRQTLGQGPEFLTYFQNEAQLEKSRLLSDRFSAERPKGSFSTLEIQRTEQGDSAMYLCASSLGGVRGNTIYFGEGSWLTVV.

This chain joins TRBV29-1 and TRBJ1-1, with 7 bases identical to TRBD1. The CDR3 has 14 residues. Germline lookup yields CDR1 SQVTM and CDR2 ANQGSEA. V dropped 4 bases and J dropped 1; count of bases not matched to a gene: 6. The CDR3 DNA follows: TGCAGCGTTGCCGGGACAGCTAAGAACACTGAAGCTTTCTTT. Amino acid sequence: CSVAGTAKNTEAFF.

The CDR3: CASSHIPGHDDQPQHF. In DNA, the CDR3 is TGCGCCAGCAGCCATATACCGGGACATGACGATCAGCCCCAGCATTTT. This rearrangement joins TRBV5-1 to TRBJ1-5, with D tentatively TRBD1 (6 bases). CDR3 length: 16 residues. Germline V gives CDR1 SGHRS, CDR2 YFSETQ. Trimming removed 4 bases at V and 5 bases at J, with 19 bases between. The full variable domain, with the rest looked up from reference TRBV5-1 and TRBJ1-5, is KAGVTQTPRYLIKTRGQQVTLSCSPISGHRSVSWYQQTPGQGLQFLFEYFSETQRNKGNFPGRFSGRQFSNSRSEMNVSTLELGDSALYLCASSHIPGHDDQPQHFGDGTRLSIL.

The chain recombines TRBV6-4 with TRBJ2-3, with D tentatively TRBD1 (5 bases). Trimming stripped 2 bases from V and 2 bases from J, with 8 bases between. The CDR3 covers 14 residues. Germline V gives CDR1 MRHNA, CDR2 SNTAGT. Written as DNA, the CDR3 is TGTGCCAGCAGTGACAGGGGTTACACAGATACGCAGTATTTT. Translation: CASSDRGYTDTQYF.

The chain is built from TRBV5-4 and TRBJ2-2, with D hard to call. The CDR3 is 15 residues long. CDR1 is SGHNT and CDR2 is YYREEE in the germline V gene (reference sequence). The germline V and J ends were trimmed by 4 bases and 2 bases, with 12 bases remaining between them. This CDR3 is CASSPRQTNTGELFF. CDR3 nucleotides: TGTGCCAGCAGCCCCCGACAAACCAACACCGGGGAGCTGTTTTTT.

V gene TRBV9 combines with J gene TRBJ2-5, with D possibly being TRBD1 (6 bases). V gave up 4 bases and J gave up 3 bases, with 13 bases separating them. This CDR3 contains 14 residues. The germline gives CDR1 SGDLS, CDR2 YYNGEE. The CDR3, as DNA: TGTGCCAGCAGCTCAGGACAGACAAAAGAGACCCAGTACTTC. This sequence encodes CASSSGQTKETQYF. Complete variable domain (other parts from reference TRBV9 and TRBJ2-5): DSGVTQTPKHLITATGQRVTLRCSPRSGDLSVYWYQQSLDQGLQFLIQYYNGEERAKGNILERFSAQQFPDLHSELNLSSLELGDSALYFCASSSGQTKETQYFGPGTRLLVL.

The CDR3 protein is CASSLILLAGGPFRYEQFF. CDR3 sequence (DNA): TGTGCCAGCAGCCTCATCCTATTGGCGGGGGGGCCATTCAGATACGAGCAGTTCTTC. The chain employs TRBV3-1 (or the pseudogene TRBV3-2) and TRBJ2-1, with TRBD2 identical over 9 bases. With V trimmed by 4 bases and J by 10 bases, 23 bases remained unmatched. The germline CDR1 and CDR2 sequences are LGHDT and YNNKEL (reference sequence). CDR3 length: 19 amino acids.

The rearrangement links TRBV6-1 to TRBJ2-1, with D possibly matching TRBD1 (5 bases). The CDR3 length is 16 residues. From germline, CDR1 is MNHNS and CDR2 SASEGT. V was clipped by 3 bases and J by 2 bases, with 14 bases between them. The CDR3 DNA is TGTGCCAGCAGTGAGAATGGGGTAGGGGCCTACAATGAGCAGTTCTTC. Residues: CASSENGVGAYNEQFF.

The J gene is TRBJ2-5, the V gene TRBV25-1, with 7 bases lining up with TRBD1. The CDR3 has 16 residues. The V gene's germline CDR1 is MGHDK and CDR2 SYGVNS. J gave up 1 base and V 3 bases, and 8 bases lay outside the gene matches. CDR3 bases: TGTGCCAGCAGTGATACTCTACAGGGGACCCAAGAGACCCAGTACTTC. Translated: CASSDTLQGTQETQYF.

The rearrangement joins TRBV5-6 to TRBJ2-7; TRBD2 might be the D (5 bases). The germline V gene has CDR1 SGHDT and CDR2 YYEEEE. The CDR3 is 14 amino acids. V shed 4 bases and J shed 5 bases, with 16 bases lying between them. In nucleotides, the CDR3 is TGTGCCAGCAGCACCCGACGGGGTGTGGACGAGCAGTACTTC. Its translation is CASSTRRGVDEQYF.

CDR3 residues: CASSGDSGFFSPLHF. The CDR3 DNA sequence: TGTGCCAGCAGTGGGGACAGCGGATTTTTTTCACCCCTCCACTTT. The chain joins TRBV2 to TRBJ1-6, with 7 bases fitting TRBD1. V was pared by 4 bases and J by 9 bases, with 9 bases of the junction left unmatched. Per the germline V gene, CDR1 is SNHLY and CDR2 is FYNNEI. This CDR3 contains 15 residues.

The chain joins TRBV5-1 to TRBJ1-1; 8 bases match TRBD1. Germline V CDR1 and CDR2: SGHRS, YFSETQ. The CDR3 totals 16 residues. Unmatched junction bases numbered 8, after V lost 4 bases and J lost 0 bases. CDR3 in amino acids: CASSVRQGPLNTEAFF. CDR3 bases: TGCGCCAGCAGCGTCCGACAGGGGCCCTTGAACACTGAAGCTTTCTTT.

The chain couples TRBV28 to TRBJ1-5; D is uncertain. This CDR3 is built from 13 residues. V shed 2 bases and J shed 8 bases, with 10 bases lying between them. The germline CDR1 and CDR2 sequences are MDHEN and SYDVKM. CDR3 region: CASSLPQVKPQHF. The DNA for the CDR3 is TGTGCCAGCAGTTTACCCCAAGTTAAGCCCCAGCATTTT.

This clone was found once. The V gene is TRBV7-2, the J gene TRBJ2-1, with 11 bases identical to TRBD2. Per the germline V gene, CDR1 is SGHTA and CDR2 is FQGNSA. The CDR3 runs to 15 residues. V dropped 3 bases and J dropped 7; count of bases not matched to a gene: 5. The CDR3 region has the DNA TGTGCCAGCAGCTTCCTAGCGGGGGGCCGGAATGAGCAGTTCTTC. It codes for CASSFLAGGRNEQFF.

This sequence joins TRBV7-3 and TRBJ2-1; D is unclear. Germline V gene lookup returns CDR1 SGHTA and CDR2 FQGTGA. The CDR3 length is 15 residues. Deletions cut 6 bases from V and 1 base from J, with 13 bases between. DNA of the CDR3: TGTGCCAGCAGTGCGGACCGCCTATCCTACAATGAGCAGTTCTTC. It is translated as CASSADRLSYNEQFF. The full variable domain, with the rest looked up from reference TRBV7-3 and TRBJ2-1, is GAGVSQTPSNKVTEKGKYVELRCDPISGHTALYWYRQSLGQGPEFLIYFQGTGAADDSGLPNDRFFAVRPEGSVSTLKIQRTERGDSAVYLCASSADRLSYNEQFFGPGTRLTVL.

The chain recombines TRBV2 with TRBJ2-7; TRBD2 might be the D (5 bases). The V end was cut by 8 bases, the J end by 2 bases, with 13 bases between. The CDR3 is made up of 13 amino acids. Germline values: CDR1 SNHLY, CDR2 FYNNEI. CDR3 nucleotide sequence: TGTGCCAGCGACTTAGAGGGTCCCTACGAGCAGTACTTC. This translates into CASDLEGPYEQYF.

CDR3 bases: TGTGCCAGCAGTTCATATGTAACTAGCGGGGGGACGATTAGCACAGATACGCAGTATTTT. Translated: CASSSYVTSGGTISTDTQYF. This rearrangement joins TRBV27 to TRBJ2-3; TRBD2 agrees at 12 bases. J lost 0 bases, V lost 4 bases, and 14 bases had no gene match. The CDR3 runs 20 residues. Germline V gene sequence: CDR1 MNHEY, CDR2 SMNVEV (reference sequence).

The chain links TRBV5-1 to TRBJ1-3; 8 nucleotides agree with TRBD1. Germline values: CDR1 SGHRS, CDR2 YFSETQ. This CDR3 is built from 15 residues. V was clipped by 5 bases and J by 4 bases; unmatched bases: 8. The CDR3 sequence: CASSPTGQGGNTIYF. Here the CDR3 DNA reads TGCGCCAGCAGTCCGACTGGACAGGGAGGAAACACCATATATTTT.

This clone has just one count. The chain couples TRBV20-1 to TRBJ1-2; D remains unclear. Trimming left V 1 base short and J 8 bases short, with 8 bases between. The CDR3 is 11 amino acids. Germline CDR1 reads DFQATT; CDR2 reads SNEGSKA (reference sequence). CDR3 sequence reads: CSARVVMGYTF. DNA of the CDR3: TGCAGTGCTAGAGTAGTCATGGGCTACACCTTC.

CDR3 coding DNA: TGTGCCAGCAGCCCGTTGATGGGGCCCCAGCATTTT. Its translation is CASSPLMGPQHF. The V gene is TRBV21-1, the J gene TRBJ1-5. TRBV21-1 is given as a pseudogene. The CDR3 sequence is 12 residues long.

The chain employs TRBV5-4 and TRBJ1-1; D is possibly TRBD1 (5 bases). The CDR3 sequence is 14 residues long. The V and J ends lost 7 bases and 0 bases respectively, with 13 bases between them. Germline CDR1 is SGHNT and CDR2 is YYREEE (reference sequence). The CDR3 loop is CASYTWTLNTEAFF. CDR3 nucleotides: TGTGCCAGCTATACGTGGACATTGAACACTGAAGCTTTCTTT.

This chain joins TRBV4-2 and TRBJ1-2; D uncertain. Trimming cost V 0 bases and J 4 bases, with 12 bases left between them. The CDR3 loop spans 15 amino acids. Germline CDR1 and CDR2: LGHNA and YNFKEQ. The CDR3 sequence: CASSQDEGPGYGYTF. The CDR3 DNA is TGTGCCAGCAGCCAAGATGAAGGGCCTGGCTATGGCTACACCTTC.

The chain has TRBV7-8 and TRBJ1-1; 8 bases are a match to TRBD1. The V gene end was trimmed by 3 bases and the J gene end by 1 base; junction bases not matched to a gene: 4. The CDR3 length is 15 residues. Germline-derived CDR1 and CDR2 are SGHVS and FQNEAQ. In nucleotides, the CDR3 is TGTGCCAGCAGCTTTCCAGGGGGCAGGAACACTGAAGCTTTCTTT. Protein product: CASSFPGGRNTEAFF.

This chain links TRBV19 with TRBJ1-2; D might be TRBD1 (5 bases). The CDR3 length is 14 residues. Germline CDR1 LNHDA, CDR2 SQIVND (reference sequence). Trimming shortened V by 3 bases and J by 2 bases, and 10 bases separated the two germline ends. CDR3 residues: CASSIGRQNYGYTF. The CDR3 bases are TGTGCCAGTAGTATTGGGAGACAGAACTATGGCTACACCTTC.